This T cell receptor beta chain was captured by sequencing in a study of T cell repertoires in cytomegalovirus infection. At the level of the study: The authors used CMV epitopes that were HLA-C-restricted (recently identified) and HLA-B-restricted (well studied). Indications came from public TCR beta signatures; they pointed to CMV infection and to a matching HLA type. General study results and limits: There were carriers of CMV plus the relevant HLA, and cumulative public TCR beta family frequency identified them.

V shed 1 base and J shed 4 bases, with 3 bases lying between them. Germline-derived CDR1 and CDR2 are SGHTA and FQGNSA. The CDR3 is 12 residues long. TCRdb ran MiXCR on the reads and lists one entry per CDR3 protein. The sample has roughly 340,000 distinct CDR3 sequences, approximately 32% seen once. In its sample, this clonotype was seen many times. As yet, its antigen is unknown. The chain employs TRBV7-2 and TRBJ2-3; D is ambiguous. This material consisted of cultured PBMCs, taken from culture after CMV antigen stimulation. This sequence was found in a human donor in good health (CMV status not recorded). Some clones in this sample may be carry-over from other donors' samples. DNA of the CDR3: TGTGCCAGCAGCTTAGTTGCAGATACGCAGTATTTT. It translates to CASSLVADTQYF.